Given below is one T cell receptor (beta chain) in context. Sample time point: pretreatment peripheral blood. These data are taken from a study of PD-L1 blockade in urothelial cancer. About the research overall: As for prior chemotherapy regimens, patients had received 0 to 3. Investigators checked blood 3 weeks (second dose) and 6 weeks after treatment start.

Each PCR reaction had synthetic TCR analog templates spiked into it. Libraries were prepared by immunoSEQ multiplex PCR; TCRdb keeps only in-frame clonotypes and omits some of them. The sample lists roughly 53,000 clones; around 90% were seen once. Sequenced material: PBMCs, taken around atezolizumab (anti-PD-L1) treatment. The sequence was obtained from a woman aged 60-75 years with urothelial cancer.

The CDR3 spells CASSPTGGNSPLHF. The CDR3 DNA is TGTGCCAGCAGCCCGACCGGAGGGAATTCACCCCTCCACTTT. The J gene is TRBJ1-6, the V gene TRBV4-2, with D hard to call. From germline, CDR1 is LGHNA and CDR2 YNFKEQ. V was pared by 4 bases and J by 7 bases, with 11 bases between. The CDR3 is made up of 14 amino acids.